This T cell receptor beta chain originates from a study of blood T cells in healthy people across ages. The study's findings and limits: Getting older went along with TCR beta diversity per million T cells dropping roughly linearly. Lack of knowledge of donor CMV status possibly confounded expanded clonotype changes.

Regarding this clonotype: What it binds is not known.

With a J-beta primer mix and a sample-barcoded 5' primer, a second PCR ran about 7 to 12 cycles. TCRdb fed the 5' RACE reads into MiXCR, producing one record per CDR3 protein. The top ten clones hold 20% to 30% of a sample with nearly 800,000 distinct CDR3 sequences, about 61% of them seen once. The V and J ends lost 6 bases and 5 bases respectively, with 16 bases between them. The germline gives CDR1 MGHDK, CDR2 SYGVNS. The CDR3 has 14 amino acids. This receptor was taken from a man in his forties in good health. The sample consisted of blood. The chain has TRBV25-1 and TRBJ1-2, with D possibly being TRBD1 (5 bases). The CDR3 nucleotides are TGTGCCAGCAGAGGGGCAGGGTCCTTTTATGGCTACACCTTC. It is translated as CASRGAGSFYGYTF.